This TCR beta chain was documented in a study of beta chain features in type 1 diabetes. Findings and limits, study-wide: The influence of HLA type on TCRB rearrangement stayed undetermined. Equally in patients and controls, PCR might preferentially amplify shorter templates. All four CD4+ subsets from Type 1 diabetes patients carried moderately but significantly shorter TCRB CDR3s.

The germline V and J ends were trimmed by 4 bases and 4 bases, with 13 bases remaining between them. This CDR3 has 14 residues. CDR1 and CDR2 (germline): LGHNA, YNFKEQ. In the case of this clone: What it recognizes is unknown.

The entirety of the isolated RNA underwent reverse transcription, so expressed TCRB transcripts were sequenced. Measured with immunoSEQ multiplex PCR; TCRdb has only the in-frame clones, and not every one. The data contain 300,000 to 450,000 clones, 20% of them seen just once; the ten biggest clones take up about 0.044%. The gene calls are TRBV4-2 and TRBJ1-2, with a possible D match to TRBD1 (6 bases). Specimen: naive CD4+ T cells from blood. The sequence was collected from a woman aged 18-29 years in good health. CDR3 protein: CASSPPGAPYGYTF. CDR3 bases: TGTGCCAGCAGCCCTCCAGGGGCGCCCTATGGCTACACCTTC.